This T cell receptor beta chain was observed in a study of technical replicates of blood from several donors. TCRdb's copy holds only in-frame clones and misses some; the assay was immunoSEQ multiplex PCR. The table includes about 74,000 clones, roughly four fifths detected once. The CDR3 extends over 14 amino acids. Trimming pared 5 bases from V and 1 base from J, leaving 11 bases between. Germline V CDR1 and CDR2: ENHRY, SYGVKD. The sequence came from a human donor in good health. Some clones in this sample may be carry-over from other donors' samples. The sample taken for sequencing was PBMCs. The V and J genes are TRBV10-3 and TRBJ1-1; no clear D. DNA of the CDR3: TGTGCCATCAGTAAAGAACCGGGGAACACTGAAGCTTTCTTT. Translating it yields CAISKEPGNTEAFF.